This T cell receptor (beta chain) was sequenced during a study of cytomegalovirus exposure and HLA in healthy donors. The PCR had 60 Vbeta and 13 Jbeta primers. Assay: immunoSEQ multiplex PCR; the TCRdb copy retains only in-frame clones and omits some. Here the sample spans over 25,000 clones, almost 70% being singletons. Sequencing was carried out using PBMCs. This receptor was taken from a woman between 50 and 59 years old in good health and CMV-seronegative.

For the CDR3, the DNA is TGTGCCAGCAGCCAAGGGACTTTTGGGGCCAACGTCCTGACTTTC. Translated, it gives CASSQGTFGANVLTF. The rearrangement joins TRBV14 to TRBJ2-6, with D maybe TRBD2 (5 bases). Germline assignment: CDR1 SGHDN and CDR2 FVKESK. V dropped 1 base and J dropped 3 bases, with 7 bases sitting between them. This CDR3 comprises 15 residues.